This T cell receptor beta chain appears in the sequencing data of a study of shared clonotypes between healthy human individuals. The table came from immunoSEQ multiplex PCR; TCRdb's copy has only in-frame clones and leaves some out. Found here are over 2 million clones, under 95% of them singletons; the top ten hold around 0.35%. Only Caucasian adults living in Nashville, Tennessee served as donors. The TCR sequence derives from a man younger than 30 in good health. Some clones in this sample may be carry-over from other donors' samples. Sequencing used naive CD4+ T cells from PBMCs. Subset here: CD45RA+ positively selected.

CDR3 DNA: TGTGCCAGCTCATCGGACAGGGCCGGTGGAAACACCATATATTTT. It yields the protein CASSSDRAGGNTIYF. The chain couples TRBV18 to TRBJ1-3, with 8 nucleotides matching TRBD1. The CDR3 loop spans 15 amino acids. Per the germline V gene, CDR1 is KGHSH and CDR2 is LQKENI. V trimming: 5 bases; J trimming: 3 bases; junction bases outside the gene matches: 6. The full variable domain, completed using reference TRBV18 and TRBJ1-3, is NAGVMQNPRHLVRRRGQEARLRCSPMKGHSHVYWYRQLPEEGLKFMVYLQKENIIDESGMPKERFSAEFPKEGPSILRIQQVVRGDSAAYFCASSSDRAGGNTIYFGEGSWLTVV.